This passage covers 28 T cell receptor beta chains from one sample sequenced in a study of T cell responses to AZD1222 COVID-19 vaccine. The data were produced by immunoSEQ multiplex PCR, yet TCRdb's version contains in-frame clones alone and is incomplete. The sample holds 150,000 to 200,000 clones, around 86% seen once. This specimen was peripheral blood, taken on day 0 of MenACWY control vaccination. The receptors here all came from an adult in good health.

The CDR3 here is CASSLLLTDFSYEQYF. CDR3 sequence (DNA): TGTGCCAGCAGTCTCCTTCTAACCGATTTCTCCTACGAGCAGTACTTC. The V gene is TRBV3-1 (or the pseudogene TRBV3-2), the J gene TRBJ2-7; D is undetermined. Germline loops: CDR1 LGHDT, CDR2 YNNKEL (reference sequence). V shed 6 bases and J shed 0 bases, with 18 bases lying between them. There are 16 residues in the CDR3.

The gene calls are TRBV10-3 and TRBJ2-7; no firm D call. The CDR3 is 14 residues long. Trimming cost V 3 bases and J 6 bases, with 15 bases left between them. CDR1 is ENHRY and CDR2 is SYGVKD in the germline V gene. CDR3 bases: TGTGCCATCAGTGACGTCCAGATGGCGGCCGAGCAGTACTTC. It encodes CAISDVQMAAEQYF.

The rearrangement uses TRBV19 and TRBJ1-1, with a possible D match to TRBD1 (6 bases). The CDR3 covers 15 residues. CDR1 and CDR2 from the germline V gene are LNHDA and SQIVND (reference sequence). The V end lost 3 bases, the J end lost 4 bases, and 15 bases lay between the germline ends. The CDR3 nucleotides read TGTGCCAGTAGTATCATTTTGGGGGGCACCACTGAAGCTTTCTTT. It is translated as CASSIILGGTTEAFF.

The chain couples TRBV15 to TRBJ1-5, with D possibly TRBD1 on 6 matching bases. From germline, CDR1 is LNHNV and CDR2 YYDKDF (reference sequence). Trimming removed 1 base at V and 3 bases at J, with 13 bases between. There are 16 residues in the CDR3. For the CDR3, the DNA is TGTGCCACCAGCAGAGTAGGACAGCTCTTCAATCAGCCCCAGCATTTT. It specifies CATSRVGQLFNQPQHF.

The chain's CDR3 is CASSFRGYEQYF. The CDR3 DNA sequence: TGTGCCAGCAGCTTTAGGGGGTACGAGCAGTACTTC. The rearrangement links TRBV7-9 to TRBJ2-7; possible D gene TRBD1, 6 bases. Trimming shortened V by 3 bases and J by 4 bases, and 7 bases separated the two germline ends. CDR1 SEHNR and CDR2 FQNEAQ come from the germline V gene (reference sequence). This CDR3 contains 12 residues.

This chain connects TRBV7-9 to TRBJ1-6, with D possibly matching TRBD1 (5 bases). The V gene's germline CDR1 is SEHNR and CDR2 FQNEAQ (reference sequence). V lost 1 base to trimming and J lost 3 bases, with 10 bases between them. The length of the CDR3 is 16 residues. The CDR3: CASSLEEGFYNSPLHF. For the CDR3, the DNA is TGTGCCAGCAGCTTAGAGGAGGGGTTCTATAATTCACCCCTCCACTTT.

The chain joins TRBV7-9 to TRBJ1-3; 10 bases are shared with TRBD1. CDR1 and CDR2 (germline): SEHNR, FQNEAQ (reference sequence). This CDR3 contains 16 residues. V shed 6 bases, J shed 8 bases, and the junction held 13 bases outside the gene matches. CDR3 in DNA: TGTGCCAGCAGAGCCATGGGACAGGGGATCGTGGACACCATATATTTT. As protein: CASRAMGQGIVDTIYF.

V is TRBV5-1 and J is TRBJ1-2; 9 bases match TRBD1. CDR3 length: 16 residues. The V and J ends lost 3 bases and 7 bases, in that order; junction bases with no gene match: 13. Germline values: CDR1 SGHRS, CDR2 YFSETQ. The CDR3 sequence is CASSYGEQGASGGYTF. In DNA form, the CDR3 reads TGCGCCAGCAGCTACGGAGAACAGGGGGCGAGCGGTGGCTACACCTTC.

The gene calls are TRBV4-1 and TRBJ2-7; the D gene is possibly TRBD2 (6 bases). The germline CDR1 and CDR2 sequences are MGHRA and YSYEKL. This CDR3 has 14 residues. Trimming removed 4 bases at V and 2 bases at J, with 12 bases between. The DNA for the CDR3 is TGCGCCAGCAGCCCGACTAGAGGAGCCTACGAGCAGTACTTC. Amino acid sequence: CASSPTRGAYEQYF.

The chain uses TRBV25-1 and TRBJ2-2; no clear D gene. CDR1 and CDR2 (germline): MGHDK, SYGVNS. The length of the CDR3 is 14 residues. The ends were cut back, 3 bases at V and 4 bases at J, with 9 bases in the middle. The CDR3 spells CASSERRGTGELFF. Written as DNA, the CDR3 is TGTGCCAGCAGTGAGCGGAGAGGCACCGGGGAGCTGTTTTTT.

The rearrangement uses TRBV7-9 and TRBJ2-6, with 10 bases lining up with TRBD1. CDR1 is SEHNR, CDR2 FQNEAQ, per germline (reference sequence). Trimming at V came to 5 bases and at J to 0 bases, leaving 10 bases not matched to a gene. The CDR3 is made up of 19 amino acids. The CDR3 nucleotides are TGTGCCAGCAGCCGACCGACAGGGGGCTCCCTCTCTGGGGCCAACGTCCTGACTTTC. Its protein is CASSRPTGGSLSGANVLTF.

This chain connects TRBV7-9 to TRBJ1-1; no clear D. V lost 4 bases, J lost 1 base, and 10 bases lay in between. This CDR3 is built from 14 residues. Per germline, CDR1 SEHNR and CDR2 FQNEAQ (reference sequence). In DNA, the CDR3 is TGTGCCAGCAGCTCTCCGAGTACGAACACTGAAGCTTTCTTT. Its translation is CASSSPSTNTEAFF.

In its sample, this clone is medium-sized. The chain recombines TRBV24-1 with TRBJ2-3; 11 bases line up with TRBD1. The length of the CDR3 is 15 residues. Germline V CDR1 and CDR2: KGHDR, SFDVKD. Trimming cost V 10 bases and J 6 bases; bases outside gene matches: 11. CDR3: CATKPGQGDADTQYF. The CDR3 DNA sequence: TGTGCCACTAAACCGGGACAGGGGGATGCCGATACGCAGTATTTT.

The V and J genes are TRBV6-2 or TRBV6-3 and TRBJ2-2; maybe TRBD2 (7 bases). V was cut by 4 bases and J by 4 bases, with 10 bases left in between. The CDR3 loop spans 14 amino acids. The V gene's germline CDR1 is MNHEY and CDR2 SVGEGT. As DNA, the CDR3 is TGTGCCAGCAGTTCGAGGGGGGGCACCGGGGAGCTGTTTTTT. It encodes CASSSRGGTGELFF.

The chain joins TRBV9 to TRBJ2-3, with TRBD2 matching over 13 bases. Trimming took 3 bases from V and 4 from J; bases not matched to a gene: 5. The CDR3 is 16 amino acids. Germline CDR1 and CDR2: SGDLS and YYNGEE. The CDR3 spells CASSAGLAGVPDTQYF. Here the CDR3 DNA reads TGTGCCAGCAGCGCCGGACTAGCGGGGGTCCCAGATACGCAGTATTTT.

This clone was seen a single time. This rearrangement joins TRBV5-8 to TRBJ1-6; a weak D match, TRBD1 (6 bases). Trimming took 4 bases from V and 2 from J, leaving 13 bases between them. Germline loops: CDR1 SGHTS, CDR2 YDEGEE. This CDR3 spans 16 amino acids. The CDR3 here is CASSRDRDTYNSPLHF. The CDR3 nucleotides read TGTGCCAGCAGCAGGGACCGGGACACCTATAATTCACCCCTCCACTTT.

The rearrangement links TRBV6-5 to TRBJ1-3; 9 nucleotides line up with TRBD1. The trim removed 6 bases at V and 0 bases at J, leaving 3 bases unmatched. Germline V gene lookup returns CDR1 MNHEY and CDR2 SVGAGI. This CDR3 comprises 15 residues. Here the CDR3 reads CASRTGGISGNTIYF. The CDR3 DNA is TGTGCCAGCAGGACAGGGGGGATCTCTGGAAACACCATATATTTT.

The V call is TRBV28, the J call TRBJ1-5; possibly TRBD1 for D (6 bases). Trimming stripped 3 bases from V and 7 bases from J, with 13 bases between. Germline V lookup: CDR1 MDHEN, CDR2 SYDVKM. The CDR3 contains 14 residues. The CDR3 nucleotides are TGTGCCAGCAGTTTTACGCAGGGGAACCAGCCCCAGCATTTT. Its translation is CASSFTQGNQPQHF.

This clone was seen only a few times. In DNA form, the CDR3 reads TGTGCCAGCAGCAAATGGCAAGGAGTGGTTACGCAGTATTTT. This encodes CASSKWQGVVTQYF. This chain joins TRBV21-1 and TRBJ2-3; the table's D call, TRBD2, was not checked against the DNA. TRBV21-1 represents a pseudogene. The CDR3 loop spans 14 amino acids.

V gene TRBV7-9 combines with J gene TRBJ2-5; 11 positions agree with TRBD2. The germline gives CDR1 SEHNR, CDR2 FQNEAQ (reference sequence). This CDR3 is 17 amino acids long. Germline trimming cut 1 base from V and 2 bases from J; bases unmatched to any gene: 6. CDR3 loop: CASSLVIGLAGQETQYF. CDR3 DNA: TGTGCCAGCAGCTTAGTTATAGGACTAGCGGGTCAAGAGACCCAGTACTTC. Complete variable domain (other parts from reference TRBV7-9 and TRBJ2-5): DTGVSQNPRHKITKRGQNVTFRCDPISEHNRLYWYRQTLGQGPEFLTYFQNEAQLEKSRLLSDRFSAERPKGSFSTLEIQRTEQGDSAMYLCASSLVIGLAGQETQYFGPGTRLLVL.

J is TRBJ2-2 and V is TRBV19; 8 bases match TRBD1. This CDR3 has 15 amino acids. CDR1 and CDR2 (germline): LNHDA, SQIVND (reference sequence). Trimming at V came to 6 bases and at J to 1 base, leaving 4 bases not matched to a gene. In nucleotides, the CDR3 is TGTGCCAGTAGCCGGACAGGGCTGAACACCGGGGAGCTGTTTTTT. This encodes CASSRTGLNTGELFF.

The rearrangement uses TRBV5-6 and TRBJ2-1; D ambiguous. V dropped 2 bases and J dropped 5 bases, with 5 bases sitting between them. CDR1 is SGHDT, CDR2 YYEEEE, per germline. The CDR3 extends over 12 amino acids. The DNA of the CDR3 is TGTGCCAGCAGCTTTGAAGACAATGAGCAGTTCTTC. Translation: CASSFEDNEQFF.

This clone showed up just once. V usage is TRBV6-5 and J usage is TRBJ1-6; 8 bases match TRBD1. Per the germline V gene, CDR1 is MNHEY and CDR2 is SVGAGI. The CDR3 is 12 residues long. V trimming: 10 bases; J trimming: 7 bases; junction bases outside the gene matches: 3. The CDR3 loop reads CATRTGNSPLHF. CDR3 sequence (DNA): TGTGCCACCAGGACAGGGAATTCACCCCTCCACTTT.

The chain has TRBV12-5 and TRBJ2-2; possible D gene TRBD2, 7 bases. Germline V CDR1 and CDR2: LGHNT, FRNRAP. The CDR3 runs to 14 residues. V was trimmed by 5 bases and J by 4 bases, leaving 11 bases between them. The CDR3 region has the DNA TGTGCTAGTGGTGAGGGGGGGGTCACCGGGGAGCTGTTTTTT. This encodes CASGEGGVTGELFF.

The rearrangement uses TRBV7-3 and TRBJ2-3; 7 positions agree with TRBD1. CDR1 and CDR2 from the germline V gene are SGHTA and FQGTGA. With V trimmed by 4 bases and J by 0 bases, 4 bases remained unmatched. This CDR3 comprises 15 residues. The CDR3 here is CASSSTGLSTDTQYF. The CDR3 nucleotides read TGTGCCAGCAGCTCGACAGGGTTGAGCACAGATACGCAGTATTTT.

The rearrangement joins TRBV2 to TRBJ2-7; the match to TRBD1 covers 8 bases. The CDR3 has 14 residues. Per germline, CDR1 SNHLY and CDR2 FYNNEI. V lost 3 bases to trimming and J lost 2 bases; unmatched junction nucleotides: 3. In nucleotides, the CDR3 is TGTGCCAGCAGTGATCAACAGGGGGCCTACGAGCAGTACTTC. Translating gives CASSDQQGAYEQYF.

The chain couples TRBV30 to TRBJ1-5; perhaps TRBD1 as D (5 bases). Trimming took 2 bases from V and 3 from J, leaving 14 bases between them. From germline, CDR1 is GTSNPN and CDR2 SVGIG (reference sequence). The CDR3 has 15 amino acids. CDR3 in DNA: TGTGCCTGGAGTCTCCAGGGATTCGACAATCAGCCCCAGCATTTT. It specifies CAWSLQGFDNQPQHF.

The chain has TRBV11-3 and TRBJ2-1; TRBD2 aligns across 8 bases. CDR1 is SGHNT, CDR2 YENEEA, per germline. CDR3 length equals 14 residues. V lost 7 bases and J lost 8; bases outside the gene matches: 10. The CDR3, as DNA: TGTGCCAGCACCCCGGGCGGGAGGCCCCATGAGCAGTTCTTC. Protein: CASTPGGRPHEQFF. The whole variable domain, remainder taken from reference TRBV11-3 and TRBJ2-1, is EAGVVQSPRYKIIEKKQPVAFWCNPISGHNTLYWYLQNLGQGPELLIRYENEEAVDDSQLPKDRFSAERLKGVDSTLKIQPAELGDSAVYLCASTPGGRPHEQFFGPGTRLTVL.